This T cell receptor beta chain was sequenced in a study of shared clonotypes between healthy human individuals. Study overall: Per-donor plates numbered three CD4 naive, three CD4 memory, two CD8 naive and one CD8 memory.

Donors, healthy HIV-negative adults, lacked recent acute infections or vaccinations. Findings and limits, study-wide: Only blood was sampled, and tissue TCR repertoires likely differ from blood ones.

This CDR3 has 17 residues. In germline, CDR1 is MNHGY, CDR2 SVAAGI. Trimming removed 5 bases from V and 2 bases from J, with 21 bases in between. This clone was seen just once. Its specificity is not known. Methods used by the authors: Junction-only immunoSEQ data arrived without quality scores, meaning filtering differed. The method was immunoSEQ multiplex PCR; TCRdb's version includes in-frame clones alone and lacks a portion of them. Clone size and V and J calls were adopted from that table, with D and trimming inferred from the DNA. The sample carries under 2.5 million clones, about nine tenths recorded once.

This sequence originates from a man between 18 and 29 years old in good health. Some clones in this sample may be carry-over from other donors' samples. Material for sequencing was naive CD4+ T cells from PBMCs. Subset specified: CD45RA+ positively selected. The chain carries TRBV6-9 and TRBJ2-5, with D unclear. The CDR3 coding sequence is TGTGCCAGCAGTCAGATCGAGGTCGACGGCACACAAGAGACCCAGTACTTC. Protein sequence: CASSQIEVDGTQETQYF.